This is a list of T cell receptor beta chains from one sample in a study of technical replicates of blood from a handful of donors. Measured with immunoSEQ multiplex PCR; TCRdb has only the in-frame clones, and not every one. The sample lists 55,000 to 80,000 clones; 98% were seen once. The sample was T cells isolated from PBMCs. The origin of the receptors is a human donor in good health. Each CDR3 is given with its conserved first and last residue. A D gene is named only where the DNA matches it firmly. Expanded clones get a size class; other rows say once, few or many, or leave the size out.

d_gene	abundance	v_gene	j_gene	CDR3nt	CDR3aa
-	-	TRBV11-2	TRBJ2-1	TGTGCCAGCAGCCTAGTCCGCATACAGGGAGCTTGGAACAATGAGCAGTTCTTC	CASSLVRIQGAWNNEQFF
TRBD2	once	TRBV6-1	TRBJ2-1	TGTGCCAGCAGTGACGACCTAGCGGGGGGCGGGGATGAGCAGTTCTTC	CASSDDLAGGGDEQFF
-	-	TRBV11-2	TRBJ1-1	TGTGCCAGCAGCCGCTTGTCAGCTGAAGCTTTCTTT	CASSRLSAEAFF
-	once	TRBV5-4	TRBJ1-5	TGTGCCAGCTCGAACGGGGTTGGTCAGCCCCAGCATTTT	CASSNGVGQPQHF
TRBD2	once	TRBV7-9	TRBJ2-1	TGTGCCAGCAGCCCTTCCCCATACCAGACTAGCCGAAACTACAATGAGCAGTTCTTC	CASSPSPYQTSRNYNEQFF
-	-	TRBV7-9	TRBJ1-1	TGTGCCAGCAGCCCCCAAGAGCAGGTTGAAGCTTTCTTT	CASSPQEQVEAFF
-	-	TRBV5-1	TRBJ2-2	TGCGCCAGCAGTAGGGGAATTGAGCTGTTTTTT	CASSRGIELFF
-	-	TRBV5-1	TRBJ1-1	TGCGCCAGCAGCTTGGGCGTCGCTAAGAACACTGAAGCTTTCTTT	CASSLGVAKNTEAFF
TRBD1	-	TRBV29-1	TRBJ2-5	TGCAGCCACCTCTCGGACAGGGGAGGCCAAGAGACCCAGTACTTC	CSHLSDRGGQETQYF
TRBD2	once	TRBV6-1	TRBJ2-3	TGTGCCAGCAGTGAGATAACTAGCGGGGCTAGCACAGATACGCAGTATTTT	CASSEITSGASTDTQYF
TRBD1	once	TRBV14	TRBJ2-1	TGTGCCAGCAGCCAGTTCGACGAGAGACAGGGGATTTATGAGCAGTTCTTC	CASSQFDERQGIYEQFF
TRBD2	-	TRBV28	TRBJ2-7	TGTGCCAGCAGTAGCGGGAGATGGTACGAGCAGTACTTC	CASSSGRWYEQYF
-	-	TRBV9	TRBJ2-7	TGTGCCAGCAGCGTAGCGGTACTTACGAAGCAGTACTTC	CASSVAVLTKQYF
-	-	TRBV5-1	TRBJ1-5	TGCGCCAGCAGACCCGACCCGGGAGCCCATCAGCCCCAGCATTTT	CASRPDPGAHQPQHF
-	-	TRBV4-2	TRBJ2-7	TGTGCCAGCAGCCAAGACTTTACCTCGTTAGGGGGAGCCTACGAGCAGTACTTC	CASSQDFTSLGGAYEQYF
-	-	TRBV9	TRBJ1-2	TGTGCCAGCAGCGTAGACGGCAAGGGCAGGGTTAACTATGGCTACACCTTC	CASSVDGKGRVNYGYTF
-	-	TRBV28	TRBJ2-5	TGTGCCAGCAGTTTCCGGGCAGCCTCGGGGGAGACCCAGTACTTC	CASSFRAASGETQYF
-	-	TRBV10-2	TRBJ2-7	TGCGCCAGCAGTGAGTCTTCAGGAATCCCAGGCTACGAGCAGTACTTC	CASSESSGIPGYEQYF
TRBD2	-	TRBV5-1	TRBJ2-3	TGCGCCAGCAGCTTGGAATCTCTAGCGGGAGGGCCCATCACAGATACGCAGTATTTT	CASSLESLAGGPITDTQYF
TRBD1	-	TRBV5-1	TRBJ1-2	TGCGCCAGCAGCTTGGAGGGGGCGAATGGCTACACCTTC	CASSLEGANGYTF
-	-	TRBV30	TRBJ2-7	TGTGCCTGGGGAAGGGTTGGGACATTCTACGAGCAGTACTTC	CAWGRVGTFYEQYF
-	-	TRBV13	TRBJ2-7	TGTGCCAGCAGCTTAGGCCTACTCTACGAGCAGTACTTC	CASSLGLLYEQYF
-	-	TRBV5-5	TRBJ2-7	TGTGCCAGCAGCTCCGATTCGGGTCAGGGTGCCTACGAGCAGTACTTC	CASSSDSGQGAYEQYF
-	-	TRBV25-1	TRBJ2-5	TGTGCCAGCAGAACCTTATCGGGGGGCCCTCAAGAGACCCAGTACTTC	CASRTLSGGPQETQYF